These T cell receptor beta chains were read from a single sample in a study of control samples from healthy donors and cancer patients. The assay was immunoSEQ multiplex PCR, and TCRdb's table has in-frame clones only and misses some. The sample includes more than 110,000 clones, approximately 86% of them seen just once. The sequenced sample was blood. These receptors all stem from a woman between 25 and 40 years old in good health. CDR3s leave out the opening cysteine and the closing phenylalanine or tryptophan. D genes are given only for firm matches.

d_call: TRBD1
v_call: TRBV3-1/TRBV3-2
cdr3_aa: ASSTPQGAVNEQF

d_call: -
v_call: TRBV29-1
cdr3_aa: SVGGETQY

d_call: -
v_call: TRBV12-3/TRBV12-4
cdr3_aa: ASSAGLAEAF

d_call: -
v_call: TRBV27
cdr3_aa: ASSLYLQQGYNEQF

d_call: TRBD2
v_call: TRBV7-6
cdr3_aa: ASSLRSSGRGAGELF

d_call: -
v_call: TRBV3-1/TRBV3-2
cdr3_aa: ASSQEDNEQF

d_call: -
v_call: TRBV7-2
cdr3_aa: ASSRSGSNQPQH

d_call: -
v_call: TRBV5-1
cdr3_aa: ASSLIPSQSAGELF

d_call: -
v_call: TRBV6-5
cdr3_aa: ANLLGPGELF

d_call: -
v_call: TRBV19
cdr3_aa: ASSTSTVAKNIQY

d_call: TRBD1
v_call: TRBV10-3
cdr3_aa: AISEGTGRDYGYT

d_call: TRBD2
v_call: TRBV11-2
cdr3_aa: ASSHSGLAVYEQY

d_call: TRBD2
v_call: TRBV6-1
cdr3_aa: ASSERAPGLAGGVSYNEQF

d_call: -
v_call: TRBV2
cdr3_aa: ASRQEGPDTQY

d_call: -
v_call: TRBV29-1
cdr3_aa: SVEANTGELF

d_call: -
v_call: TRBV6-2/TRBV6-3
cdr3_aa: ASSRDTYYEQY

d_call: -
v_call: TRBV29-1
cdr3_aa: SVDSPGRTLYNEQF

d_call: -
v_call: TRBV2
cdr3_aa: ASTLLVYNEQF

d_call: TRBD2
v_call: TRBV5-6
cdr3_aa: ASRGTSGTQY

d_call: -
v_call: TRBV10-1
cdr3_aa: ASSGAVPNTGELF

d_call: TRBD1
v_call: TRBV7-6
cdr3_aa: ASQGVGTEAF

d_call: -
v_call: TRBV3-1/TRBV3-2
cdr3_aa: ASSQPWVRNTIY

d_call: -
v_call: TRBV19
cdr3_aa: ASSPDRRETQY

d_call: -
v_call: TRBV2
cdr3_aa: ASSVMGGYEQY

d_call: TRBD2
v_call: TRBV6-1
cdr3_aa: ASSEAIAGGASSYEQY

d_call: -
v_call: TRBV6-6
cdr3_aa: ASGVWDTQY

d_call: -
v_call: TRBV7-6
cdr3_aa: ASSSPPGSKETDTQY

d_call: -
v_call: TRBV29-1
cdr3_aa: SVERPGIGGYT

d_call: -
v_call: TRBV3-1/TRBV3-2
cdr3_aa: ASSPWANSGRELF

d_call: -
v_call: TRBV9
cdr3_aa: ASSAEPDLNGYT

d_call: TRBD2
v_call: TRBV28
cdr3_aa: ASSTFQAGVTDEQF

d_call: -
v_call: TRBV25-1
cdr3_aa: ASLYSNQPQH

d_call: TRBD2
v_call: TRBV7-8
cdr3_aa: ASSLDRTGRETDTQY

d_call: TRBD1
v_call: TRBV6-1
cdr3_aa: ASSEATLPGGQGTSGNTIY

d_call: -
v_call: TRBV30
cdr3_aa: AWSVGQRLIQETQY

d_call: TRBD2
v_call: TRBV5-4
cdr3_aa: ASSSSGRSEQF

d_call: -
v_call: TRBV7-2
cdr3_aa: ASSEVAQETQY

d_call: -
v_call: TRBV9
cdr3_aa: ASSVGGRTEAF

d_call: -
v_call: TRBV27
cdr3_aa: ASSYFSGGYEQY

d_call: TRBD2
v_call: TRBV11-3
cdr3_aa: ASSKGLADSTDTQY

d_call: -
v_call: TRBV28
cdr3_aa: ASGAWSSYEQY

d_call: -
v_call: TRBV24-1
cdr3_aa: ATSDKETQY

d_call: TRBD2
v_call: TRBV10-3
cdr3_aa: AISERTSGNNEQF

d_call: TRBD1
v_call: TRBV18
cdr3_aa: ASSPPWEQGQETQY

d_call: TRBD2
v_call: TRBV6-5
cdr3_aa: ASSLAGALGDEQF

d_call: -
v_call: TRBV28
cdr3_aa: ASSFPGGRGQPQH

d_call: TRBD2
v_call: TRBV9
cdr3_aa: ASSAGLAGGQETQY

d_call: TRBD1
v_call: TRBV29-1
cdr3_aa: SVEATRTGGYDYGYT

d_call: -
v_call: TRBV28
cdr3_aa: ASVRGSSGANVLT

d_call: -
v_call: TRBV30
cdr3_aa: AWDRGNTIY

d_call: TRBD1
v_call: TRBV19
cdr3_aa: ASRTGQGVSNQPQH

d_call: -
v_call: TRBV6-5
cdr3_aa: ASSYGYGYT

d_call: -
v_call: TRBV7-2
cdr3_aa: ASSPSARTEAF

d_call: -
v_call: TRBV5-6
cdr3_aa: ASSRGSEQY